The sequence of this T cell receptor (beta chain) was determined in a study of blood T cells in healthy people across ages. This clonotype came up many times. The germline V and J ends were trimmed by 0 bases and 4 bases, with 22 bases remaining between them. CDR1 and CDR2 from the germline V gene are LGHNA and YSLEER. The CDR3 length is 19 residues. A second PCR of roughly 7 to 11 cycles used a sample-barcoded 5' primer and a J-beta primer mix. TCRdb reprocessed the 5' RACE reads with MiXCR, giving one entry per CDR3 protein. Among about 1.5 million distinct CDR3 sequences listed, roughly 43% were seen once. Drawn from each donor were 8.5 to 10 milliliters of peripheral blood.

The material sequenced was blood. The rearrangement joins TRBV4-3 to TRBJ1-5; D is ambiguous. This clonotype originated in a woman under 30 in good health. The CDR3 DNA reads as TGCGCCAGCAGCCAAGAATGGGGTGGGTTGAGGCACTTAAATCAGCCCCAGCATTTT. Its translation is CASSQEWGGLRHLNQPQHF.